These 5 T cell receptor beta chains were sequenced from one sample in a study of radiotherapy plus CTLA-4 blockade in lung cancer. Using immunoSEQ multiplex PCR, the repertoire was profiled, and TCRdb retains in-frame clones only, with some absent. The sample includes some 45,000 clones, around 76% seen only once; the top ten take approximately 8.3%. Sequencing used peripheral blood, obtained from a patient treated with radiotherapy plus ipilimumab. The receptor set was obtained from a human donor with non-small cell lung cancer who had stable disease on radiotherapy plus ipilimumab.

The chain combines TRBV9 with TRBJ2-7, with D perhaps TRBD1 (6 bases). The germline V and J ends were trimmed by 0 bases and 5 bases, with 9 bases remaining between them. The CDR3 sequence is 13 residues long. Germline-derived CDR1 and CDR2 are SGDLS and YYNGEE. CDR3 bases: TGTGCCAGCAGCGTAGGGTACAGGGACGAGCAGTACTTC. It encodes CASSVGYRDEQYF.

V usage is TRBV7-3 and J usage is TRBJ2-2; 7 positions agree with TRBD2. This CDR3 region has 17 residues. Germline V CDR1 and CDR2: SGHTA, FQGTGA. With 0 bases clipped from V and 5 bases from J, the junction kept 9 bases outside the gene matches. The CDR3 nucleotides are TGTGCCAGCAGCTTAACGTTGTCCAGCGGGGATACCGGGGAGCTGTTTTTT. It specifies CASSLTLSSGDTGELFF.

The CDR3 loop is CASNRQGGKKLFF. Here the CDR3 DNA reads TGTGCCAGCAATCGACAGGGTGGGAAAAAACTGTTTTTT. This chain links TRBV6-5 with TRBJ1-4; the match to TRBD1 covers 7 bases. Germline values: CDR1 MNHEY, CDR2 SVGAGI. The CDR3 has 13 amino acids. The J segment lost 9 bases and the V segment lost 7 bases, leaving 8 bases of the junction unmatched.

The J gene is TRBJ1-2, the V gene TRBV4-1; TRBD1 might be the D (5 bases). This CDR3 region has 12 residues. The V gene's germline CDR1 is MGHRA and CDR2 YSYEKL. Between the trimmed V and J ends, which lost 2 bases and 4 bases, there was a span of 5 bases. The chain's CDR3 is CASSQTGYGYTF. Written as DNA, the CDR3 is TGCGCCAGCAGCCAAACAGGCTATGGCTACACCTTC.

The chain has TRBV15 and TRBJ2-2; no definite D call. The germline CDR1 and CDR2 sequences are LNHNV and YYDKDF (reference sequence). The CDR3 totals 14 residues. V lost 1 base and J lost 5, with 8 bases in between. The CDR3 spells CATSRGSETGELFF. CDR3 in DNA: TGTGCCACCAGCAGAGGATCAGAAACCGGGGAGCTGTTTTTT.